What follows are 6 T cell receptor beta chains derived from one specimen sequenced in a study of memory CD4+ T cells and cytomegalovirus serostatus. The sort gate was single viable CD3+CD4+CD8-CD45RO+ cells for memory CD4+ T cells. Measured with immunoSEQ multiplex PCR; TCRdb has only the in-frame clones, and not every one. The sample contains approximately 44,000 clones, 76% of which appear only once. Sequenced sample: memory CD4+ T cells from blood. The source of these receptors is an adult in good health and CMV-seronegative.

This clone was observed a few times. J is TRBJ2-5 and V is TRBV21-1; the table's D call of TRBD2 was not tested on the DNA. TRBV21-1 constitutes a pseudogene. The CDR3 runs to 16 residues. CDR3: CASSKRTSGGKETQYF. Here the CDR3 DNA reads TGTGCCAGCAGCAAGAGGACTAGCGGGGGGAAAGAGACCCAGTACTTC.

The CDR3 coding sequence is TGCGCCAGCAGCAACGGGACTAGCGGGGGGCTGAGTACGCAGTATTTT. As protein: CASSNGTSGGLSTQYF. The chain has TRBV5-1 and TRBJ2-3; 15 positions match TRBD2. This CDR3 has 16 amino acids. Germline V gives CDR1 SGHRS, CDR2 YFSETQ. Unmatched junction bases numbered 8, after V lost 4 bases and J lost 8 bases.

As DNA, the CDR3 is TGTGCCAGCAGTAGGACACTCCCTCCTTATGGCTACACCTTC. Amino acid sequence: CASSRTLPPYGYTF. The chain joins TRBV6-5 to TRBJ1-2, with D possibly being TRBD1 (5 bases). With 5 bases removed from V and 5 bases from J, the gap between germline ends came to 15 bases. CDR3 size: 14 residues. Per the germline V gene, CDR1 is MNHEY and CDR2 is SVGAGI.

The chain combines TRBV12-5 with TRBJ1-6, with D unresolved. The CDR3 totals 13 residues. Germline CDR1 reads LGHNT; CDR2 reads FRNRAP. V lost 5 bases and J lost 7, with 9 bases in between. The CDR3 loop is CASGPGRNSPLHF. CDR3 bases: TGTGCTAGTGGTCCCGGACGGAATTCACCCCTCCACTTT.

The rearrangement links TRBV30 to TRBJ1-5, with TRBD1 matching 8 bases. Germline V gene data show CDR1 as GTSNPN and CDR2 as SVGIG (reference sequence). CDR3 length: 14 amino acids. V dropped 3 bases and J dropped 4; count of bases not matched to a gene: 5. DNA for the CDR3: TGTGCCTGGAGCCCAGGGGGCGGGAATCAGCCCCAGCATTTT. Translated, it gives CAWSPGGGNQPQHF. Full variable domain (rest looked up from reference TRBV30 and TRBJ1-5): SQTIHQWPATLVQPVGSPLSLECTVEGTSNPNLYWYRQAAGRGLQLLFYSVGIGQISSEVPQNLSASRPQDRQFILSSKKLLLSDSGFYLCAWSPGGGNQPQHFGDGTRLSIL.

The chain uses TRBV28 and TRBJ1-2; D possibly corresponds to TRBD1 (6 bases). Looked up from germline, CDR1 is MDHEN and CDR2 is SYDVKM. Trimming took 6 bases from V and 7 from J, leaving 18 bases between them. CDR3 length: 14 residues. The DNA of the CDR3 is TGTGCCAGCAGGGATGGGACGGGGGCGCGTGGCTACACCTTC. Amino acids: CASRDGTGARGYTF.